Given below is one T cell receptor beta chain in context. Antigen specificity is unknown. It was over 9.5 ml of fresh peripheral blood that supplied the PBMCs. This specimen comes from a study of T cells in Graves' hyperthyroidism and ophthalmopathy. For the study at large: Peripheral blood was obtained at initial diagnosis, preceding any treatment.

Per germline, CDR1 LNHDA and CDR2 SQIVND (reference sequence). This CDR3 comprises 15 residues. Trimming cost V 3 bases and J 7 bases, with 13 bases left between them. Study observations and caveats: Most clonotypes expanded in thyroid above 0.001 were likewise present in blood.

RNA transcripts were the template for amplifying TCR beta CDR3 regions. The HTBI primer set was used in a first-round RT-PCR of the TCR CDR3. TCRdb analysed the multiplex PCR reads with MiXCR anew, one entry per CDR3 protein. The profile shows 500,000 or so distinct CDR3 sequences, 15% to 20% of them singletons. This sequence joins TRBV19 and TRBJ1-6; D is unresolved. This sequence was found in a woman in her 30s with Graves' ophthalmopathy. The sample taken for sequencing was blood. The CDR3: CASSILPGMNSPLHF. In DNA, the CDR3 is TGTGCCAGTAGTATCCTTCCCGGGATGAATTCACCCCTCCACTTT.